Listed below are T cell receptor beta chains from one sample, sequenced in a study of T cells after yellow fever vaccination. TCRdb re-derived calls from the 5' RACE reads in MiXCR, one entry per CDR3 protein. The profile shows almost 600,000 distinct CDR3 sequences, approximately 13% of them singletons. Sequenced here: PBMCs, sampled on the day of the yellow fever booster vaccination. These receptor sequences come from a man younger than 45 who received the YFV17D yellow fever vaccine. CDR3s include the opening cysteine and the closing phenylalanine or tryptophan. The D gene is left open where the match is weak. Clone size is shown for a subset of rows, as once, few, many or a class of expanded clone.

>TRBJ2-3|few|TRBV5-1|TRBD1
CASSSNYLTGQGRTDTQYF
TGCGCCAGCAGCTCTAACTATCTTACCGGACAGGGCAGGACAGATACGCAGTATTTT
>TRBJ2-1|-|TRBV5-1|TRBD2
CASSLLAGQGSNEQFF
TGCGCCAGCAGCCTCCTAGCGGGCCAGGGATCCAATGAGCAGTTCTTC
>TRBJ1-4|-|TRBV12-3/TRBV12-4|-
CASSLGGGSSEKLFF
TGTGCCAGCAGTTTAGGAGGGGGAAGCTCTGAAAAACTGTTTTTT
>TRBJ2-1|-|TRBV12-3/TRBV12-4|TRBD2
CASREGLGNEQFF
TGTGCCAGCCGGGAGGGCCTGGGCAATGAGCAGTTCTTC
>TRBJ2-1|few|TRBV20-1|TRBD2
CSARGLRSGDRQFF
TGCAGTGCTAGAGGTCTCCGTAGCGGGGATAGGCAGTTCTTC
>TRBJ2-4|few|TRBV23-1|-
CASSQSQPKNIQYF
TGCGCCAGCAGTCAATCCCAGCCCAAAAACATTCAGTACTTC
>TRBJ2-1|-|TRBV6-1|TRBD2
CASFRLAGPYSYNEQFF
TGTGCCAGTTTCAGACTAGCGGGCCCATACTCCTACAATGAGCAGTTCTTC
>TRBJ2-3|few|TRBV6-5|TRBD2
CASSSHTSGRTTDTQYF
TGTGCCAGCAGTTCCCATACTAGCGGGAGGACCACAGATACGCAGTATTTT
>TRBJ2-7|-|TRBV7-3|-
CASSLRGPSSYEQYF
TGTGCCAGCAGCTTACGGGGCCCGAGCTCCTACGAGCAGTACTTC
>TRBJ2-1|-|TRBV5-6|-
CASSLRRGKNEQFF
TGTGCCAGCAGCTTAAGGAGGGGTAAGAATGAGCAGTTCTTC
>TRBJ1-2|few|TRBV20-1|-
CSARYRDDNYGYTF
TGCAGTGCTAGATACAGGGACGACAACTATGGCTACACCTTC
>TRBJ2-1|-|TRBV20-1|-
CSAQATGTPKLAFF
TGCAGTGCCCAAGCGACCGGGACTCCAAAGCTGGCCTTCTTC
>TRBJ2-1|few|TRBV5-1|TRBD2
CASSLVSGSFEQFF
TGCGCCAGCAGCTTGGTAAGCGGGAGTTTTGAGCAGTTCTTC
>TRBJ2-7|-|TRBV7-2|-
CASSLDGASFYEQYF
TGTGCCAGCAGCTTAGACGGAGCCAGTTTCTACGAGCAGTACTTC
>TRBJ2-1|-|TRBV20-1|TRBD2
CSARDPTSGRIEQFF
TGCAGTGCTAGAGATCCGACTAGCGGGAGGATAGAGCAGTTCTTC
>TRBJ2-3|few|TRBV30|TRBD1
CAFGQGNTDTQYF
TGTGCCTTTGGACAGGGAAACACAGATACGCAGTATTTT
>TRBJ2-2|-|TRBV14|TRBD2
CASSHPGGGRSTGELFF
TGTGCCAGCAGCCACCCGGGAGGGGGGCGAAGCACCGGGGAGCTGTTTTTT
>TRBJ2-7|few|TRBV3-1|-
CASSQDKRPLYEQYF
TGTGCCAGCAGCCAAGATAAAAGACCCCTCTACGAGCAGTACTTC
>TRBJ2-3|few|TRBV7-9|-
CASSRGGKGTDTQYF
TGTGCCAGCAGCCGAGGTGGAAAGGGGACAGATACGCAGTATTTT
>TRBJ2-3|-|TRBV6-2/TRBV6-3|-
CASSYSGGSRVDTDTQYF
TGTGCCAGCAGTTACTCTGGGGGTTCCAGGGTGGACACAGATACGCAGTATTTT
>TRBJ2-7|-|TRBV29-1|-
CSVESATYEQYF
TGCAGCGTTGAATCCGCAACCTACGAGCAGTACTTC
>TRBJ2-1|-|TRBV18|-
CASSPAKQGQHNEQFF
TGTGCCAGCTCACCAGCCAAACAGGGTCAGCACAATGAGCAGTTCTTC
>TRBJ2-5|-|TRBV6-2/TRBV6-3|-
CASRRGQNQETQYF
TGTGCCAGCAGGAGAGGACAGAACCAAGAGACCCAGTACTTC
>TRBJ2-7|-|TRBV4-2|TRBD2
CASSRTSGTEQYF
TGTGCCAGCAGCCGTACTAGCGGGACCGAGCAGTACTTC
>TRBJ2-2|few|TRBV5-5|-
CASSIGTVTTRELFF
TGTGCCAGCAGCATTGGGACGGTAACCACGAGGGAGCTGTTTTTT
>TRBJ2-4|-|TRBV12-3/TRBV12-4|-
CASSLREAKNIQYF
TGTGCCAGCAGTTTAAGGGAGGCCAAAAACATTCAGTACTTC
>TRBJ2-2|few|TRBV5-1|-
CASNSDPNTGELFF
TGCGCCAGCAACTCGGACCCAAACACCGGGGAGCTGTTTTTT
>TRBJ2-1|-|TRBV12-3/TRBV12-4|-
CASLNRGGNYNEQFF
TGTGCCAGCCTAAACCGGGGCGGGAACTACAATGAGCAGTTCTTC
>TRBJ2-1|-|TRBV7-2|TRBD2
CASSLEAGVRSEQFF
TGTGCCAGCAGCTTAGAGGCGGGAGTTCGAAGTGAGCAGTTCTTC
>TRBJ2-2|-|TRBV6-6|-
CASTLGISGELFF
TGTGCCAGCACACTCGGGATTTCCGGGGAGCTGTTTTTT
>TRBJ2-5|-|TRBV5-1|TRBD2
CASRELLAGTLGETQYF
TGCGCCAGCAGAGAATTGCTAGCGGGGACCCTCGGGGAGACCCAGTACTTC
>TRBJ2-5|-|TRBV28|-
CGSESSLPGTQYF
TGTGGGTCTGAGAGCAGCCTCCCAGGGACCCAGTACTTC
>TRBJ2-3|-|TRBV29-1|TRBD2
CSVEDGSSSGNTDTQYF
TGCAGCGTTGAAGATGGATCCTCTAGCGGGAACACAGATACGCAGTATTTT
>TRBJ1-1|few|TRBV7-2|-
CASSLSGGFNTEAFF
TGTGCCAGCAGCTTATCTGGAGGGTTTAACACTGAAGCTTTCTTT
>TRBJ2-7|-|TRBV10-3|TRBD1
CAISETGATYEQYF
TGTGCCATCAGTGAAACAGGGGCGACCTACGAGCAGTACTTC
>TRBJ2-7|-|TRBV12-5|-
CASGLRQDSYEQYF
TGTGCTAGTGGTTTAAGACAGGACTCCTACGAGCAGTACTTC
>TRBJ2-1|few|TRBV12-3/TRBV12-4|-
CASSLGGVGQFF
TGTGCCAGCAGTTTAGGAGGAGTCGGGCAGTTCTTC
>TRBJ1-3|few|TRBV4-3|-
CASSQDPGPGGFTIYF
TGCGCCAGCAGCCAAGATCCGGGACCTGGGGGTTTCACCATATATTTT
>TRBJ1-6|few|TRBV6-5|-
CASSYSEGRNSPLHF
TGTGCCAGCAGTTACTCGGAGGGGCGAAATTCACCCCTCCACTTT
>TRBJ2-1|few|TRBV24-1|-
CATSVYGYNEQFF
TGTGCCACCAGTGTATACGGATACAATGAGCAGTTCTTC
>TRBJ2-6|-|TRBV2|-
CASSTISSGANVLTF
TGTGCCAGCAGTACAATTAGCTCTGGGGCCAACGTCCTGACTTTC
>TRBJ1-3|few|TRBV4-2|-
CASSQPGLSGNTIYF
TGTGCCAGCAGCCAACCCGGACTTAGTGGAAACACCATATATTTT